This is a list of T cell receptor beta chains from one sample in a study of blood T cell repertoires in COVID-19. Clones were read by immunoSEQ multiplex PCR, and TCRdb kept only the in-frame ones, dropping some. The sample has 65,000 to 95,000 clones; about 73% are singletons. Specimen: peripheral blood. These receptors came from a man aged 45-60 years with active or convalescent COVID-19. CDR3s include the opening cysteine and the closing phenylalanine or tryptophan. The D gene is left open where the match is weak. Where a row states a size, it is once, few, many or the class of an expanded clone; other rows omit it.

>TRBV10-3|.|TRBJ1-6|.
CAISGGNSPLHF
TGTGCCATCAGTGGCGGGAATTCACCCCTCCACTTT
>TRBV11-2|.|TRBJ1-1|.
CASSPRSGAGAFF
TGTGCCAGCAGCCCCCGCAGCGGGGCCGGCGCTTTCTTT
>TRBV29-1|.|TRBJ1-2|.
CSVEDPTGLGYTF
TGCAGCGTTGAAGATCCCACAGGGCTAGGCTACACCTTC
>TRBV4-3|.|TRBJ1-5|once
CASSQEVETGNQPQHF
TGCGCCAGCAGCCAAGAGGTAGAAACGGGGAATCAGCCCCAGCATTTT
>TRBV2|.|TRBJ1-1|.
CASSATGQMNTEAFF
TGTGCCAGCAGTGCGACTGGCCAGATGAACACTGAAGCTTTCTTT
>TRBV4-1|.|TRBJ1-6|.
CASSQEVVNNSPLHF
TGCGCCAGCAGCCAGGAGGTTGTTAATAATTCACCCCTCCACTTT
>TRBV7-8|.|TRBJ2-1|.
CASSPPPGVTYPNEQFF
TGTGCCAGCAGCCCCCCCCCGGGGGTGACGTATCCCAATGAGCAGTTCTTC
>TRBV9|TRBD2|TRBJ2-7|.
CASSSPLAGGPYEQYF
TGTGCCAGCAGCTCGCCACTAGCGGGGGGACCTTACGAGCAGTACTTC
>TRBV9|.|TRBJ2-3|.
CASSVGHRGGDTQYF
TGTGCCAGCAGCGTAGGGCATAGAGGTGGGGATACGCAGTATTTT
>TRBV7-3|.|TRBJ2-3|.
CASSPGTAGDTQYF
TGTGCCAGCAGCCCCGGGACGGCGGGGGATACGCAGTATTTT
>TRBV6-5|.|TRBJ1-6|.
CASSYSGGINSPLHF
TGTGCCAGCAGTTACTCGGGGGGAATTAATTCACCCCTCCACTTT
>TRBV6-6|.|TRBJ1-3|.
CASSYSGSHSGNTIYF
TGTGCCAGCAGTTACTCGGGCAGCCACTCTGGAAACACCATATATTTT
>TRBV2|.|TRBJ1-2|once
CASNAGENYGYTF
TGTGCCAGCAACGCAGGGGAAAACTATGGCTACACCTTC
>TRBV19|.|TRBJ2-6|many
CASNEASGANVLTF
TGTGCCAGTAATGAGGCCTCTGGGGCCAACGTCCTGACTTTC
>TRBV4-3|.|TRBJ1-4|.
CASSQTGPGANEKLFF
TGCGCCAGCAGCCAAACAGGGCCCGGAGCTAATGAAAAACTGTTTTTT
>TRBV21-1|.|TRBJ1-2|.
CASTGGAPTNYGYTF
TGTGCCAGCACGGGGGGAGCACCCACTAACTATGGCTACACCTTC
>TRBV4-3|TRBD1|TRBJ1-5|few
CASSQDTGTGGQPQHF
TGCGCCAGCAGCCAAGATACCGGGACAGGGGGCCAGCCCCAGCATTTT
>TRBV6-4|.|TRBJ1-1|.
CASSNNRDTEAFF
TGTGCCAGCAGTAACAATCGGGACACTGAAGCTTTCTTT
>TRBV7-2|.|TRBJ1-4|once
CASSPSGLGSEKLFF
TGTGCCAGCAGCCCCAGCGGACTGGGAAGTGAAAAACTGTTTTTT
>TRBV27|.|TRBJ1-2|.
CASSLSKGGDGYTF
TGTGCCAGCAGTTTATCGAAAGGGGGGGATGGCTACACCTTC
>TRBV2|TRBD1|TRBJ2-6|.
CASSGQGMAGANVLTF
TGTGCCAGCAGTGGACAGGGGATGGCTGGGGCCAACGTCCTGACTTTC
>TRBV9|TRBD1|TRBJ1-2|.
CASSAQGGNYGYTF
TGTGCCAGCAGCGCCCAGGGGGGCAACTATGGCTACACCTTC
>TRBV5-1|.|TRBJ2-3|.
CASSPLGGGTDTQYF
TGCGCCAGCAGCCCCCTAGGCGGGGGCACAGATACGCAGTATTTT
>TRBV5-1|.|TRBJ1-3|once
CASSGGSLGNTIYF
TGCGCCAGCAGCGGAGGGTCCTTGGGAAACACCATATATTTT
>TRBV27|.|TRBJ2-3|once
CASSFTVSTDTQYF
TGTGCCAGCAGTTTTACGGTCAGCACAGATACGCAGTATTTT
>TRBV6-5|.|TRBJ2-7|.
CASFPARVSLTEQYF
TGTGCCAGCTTCCCAGCGCGGGTCTCGTTAACCGAGCAGTACTTC
>TRBV7-2|.|TRBJ2-3|.
CASRGGPGADTQYF
TGTGCCAGCAGGGGGGGGCCTGGGGCAGATACGCAGTATTTT
>TRBV29-1|.|TRBJ2-6|once
CSFSHSGSGANVLTF
TGCAGCTTTTCACATTCAGGCTCTGGGGCCAACGTCCTGACTTTC
>TRBV19|.|TRBJ1-5|.
CASSNRDSNQPQHF
TGTGCCAGTAGTAACAGAGATAGCAATCAGCCCCAGCATTTT